Following are 7 T cell receptor beta chains from one sample sequenced in a study of CD8+CD57+ T cells in acquired aplastic anemia. Profiling that covered TCR beta VDJ and CDR3 relied on genomic DNA as its template. A single record per CDR3 protein comes from TCRdb applying MiXCR to the reads. The sample includes just over 400,000 distinct CDR3 sequences, about 70% of them seen just once. Sequenced material: sorted CD4+, CD8+, or CD8+CD57+ T cells (not recorded which) from PBMCs. The receptors shown here come from a human donor in good health, serving as a control.

The chain couples TRBV5-1 to TRBJ1-2; the D is unclear. CDR3 length: 14 amino acids. V lost 4 bases to trimming and J lost 4 bases, with 14 bases between them. CDR1 SGHRS and CDR2 YFSETQ come from the germline V gene. CDR3 sequence reads: CASSPRDGVYGYTF. CDR3 nucleotides: TGCGCCAGCAGCCCGCGGGATGGAGTCTATGGCTACACCTTC.

This clonotype came up many times. This chain joins TRBV12-3 or TRBV12-4 and TRBJ1-5; TRBD1 aligns across 9 bases. The CDR3 length is 15 residues. The V segment lost 6 bases and the J segment 4 bases; nucleotides outside the gene matches: 7. CDR3 coding DNA: TGTGCCAGCAGCCCCACCGACAGGGGGAATCAGCCCCAGCATTTT. This sequence encodes CASSPTDRGNQPQHF.

Turning to this clonotype: Without the conserved terminal phenylalanine or tryptophan, this CDR3 likely stems from a read error. No DNA is shown, since the ends of the CDR3 on it are uncertain; the CDR3 is the one TCRdb lists. CDR3: CASTPGQNKQPEHV. The chain is built from TRBV19 and TRBJ1-5; TRBD1 reflects the table's D call only, with no check against the DNA. Looked up from germline, CDR1 is LNHDA and CDR2 is SQIVND (reference sequence). The CDR3 length is 14 residues, termini included.

V and J are TRBV6-1 and TRBJ1-5, with TRBD1 matching 9 bases. This CDR3 contains 13 residues. Germline CDR1 and CDR2: MNHNS and SASEGT. Germline trimming cut 6 bases from V and 6 bases from J; bases unmatched to any gene: 3. CDR3 sequence reads: CASRSTGGQPQHF. The DNA for the CDR3 is TGTGCCAGCAGGTCGACAGGGGGTCAGCCCCAGCATTTT.

At least ten counts were recorded for this clonotype. The CDR3 DNA reads as TGTGCCAGCAGCGTAGCGGGTGGAGATACGCAGTATTTT. Its protein product is CASSVAGGDTQYF. The rearrangement links TRBV9 to TRBJ2-3, with unresolved D. Germline V gene data show CDR1 as SGDLS and CDR2 as YYNGEE. Trimming left V 0 bases short and J 5 bases short, with 7 bases between. The CDR3 covers 13 residues.

The genes are TRBV5-6 and TRBJ1-2; D possibly corresponds to TRBD1 (6 bases). V was shortened by 6 bases and J by 3 bases, with 15 bases between the two germline ends. Per the germline V gene, CDR1 is SGHDT and CDR2 is YYEEEE. This CDR3 contains 14 residues. The CDR3: CASKGSGADYGYTF. The CDR3 nucleotides read TGTGCCAGCAAGGGATCGGGGGCGGACTATGGCTACACCTTC.

The DNA for the CDR3 is TGTGCCAGCAGCTGGGAAGTGGACAGGGGGCACGAGCAGTACTTC. Amino acid sequence: CASSWEVDRGHEQYF. V usage is TRBV7-6 and J usage is TRBJ2-7; 11 nucleotides match TRBD1. After removal of 4 bases from V and 5 bases from J, the junction contained 7 bases not matched to a gene. CDR1 is SGHVS and CDR2 is FNYEAQ in the germline V gene. CDR3 size: 15 residues.